Described below is a single T cell receptor beta chain sequence and its context. What it binds is not known. TCRdb re-analysed the reads in MiXCR, keeping a single row per CDR3 protein. This table has some 560,000 distinct CDR3 sequences, 40% appearing once. This specimen comes from a study of T cell repertoires in cytomegalovirus infection. About the research overall: Both CMV infection and a matching HLA type were indicated by public TCR beta signatures. Overall study findings and caveats: Adding up the frequency of public TCR beta families identified people who carried CMV plus the relevant HLA.

The CDR3 contains 17 residues. V shed 0 bases and J shed 3 bases, with 18 bases lying between them. Germline V gene data show CDR1 as MNHNY and CDR2 as SVGAGI (reference sequence). The clonotype originates from a human donor in good health (CMV status not recorded). Some clones in this sample may be carry-over from other donors' samples. The sequences come from cultured PBMCs, collected from culture after CMV antigen stimulation. The rearrangement uses TRBV6-6 and TRBJ2-7; possible D gene TRBD2, 6 bases. The CDR3 protein is CASSYSIGAGPGYEQYF. CDR3 coding DNA: TGTGCCAGCAGTTACTCGATTGGGGCGGGACCTGGCTACGAGCAGTACTTC.